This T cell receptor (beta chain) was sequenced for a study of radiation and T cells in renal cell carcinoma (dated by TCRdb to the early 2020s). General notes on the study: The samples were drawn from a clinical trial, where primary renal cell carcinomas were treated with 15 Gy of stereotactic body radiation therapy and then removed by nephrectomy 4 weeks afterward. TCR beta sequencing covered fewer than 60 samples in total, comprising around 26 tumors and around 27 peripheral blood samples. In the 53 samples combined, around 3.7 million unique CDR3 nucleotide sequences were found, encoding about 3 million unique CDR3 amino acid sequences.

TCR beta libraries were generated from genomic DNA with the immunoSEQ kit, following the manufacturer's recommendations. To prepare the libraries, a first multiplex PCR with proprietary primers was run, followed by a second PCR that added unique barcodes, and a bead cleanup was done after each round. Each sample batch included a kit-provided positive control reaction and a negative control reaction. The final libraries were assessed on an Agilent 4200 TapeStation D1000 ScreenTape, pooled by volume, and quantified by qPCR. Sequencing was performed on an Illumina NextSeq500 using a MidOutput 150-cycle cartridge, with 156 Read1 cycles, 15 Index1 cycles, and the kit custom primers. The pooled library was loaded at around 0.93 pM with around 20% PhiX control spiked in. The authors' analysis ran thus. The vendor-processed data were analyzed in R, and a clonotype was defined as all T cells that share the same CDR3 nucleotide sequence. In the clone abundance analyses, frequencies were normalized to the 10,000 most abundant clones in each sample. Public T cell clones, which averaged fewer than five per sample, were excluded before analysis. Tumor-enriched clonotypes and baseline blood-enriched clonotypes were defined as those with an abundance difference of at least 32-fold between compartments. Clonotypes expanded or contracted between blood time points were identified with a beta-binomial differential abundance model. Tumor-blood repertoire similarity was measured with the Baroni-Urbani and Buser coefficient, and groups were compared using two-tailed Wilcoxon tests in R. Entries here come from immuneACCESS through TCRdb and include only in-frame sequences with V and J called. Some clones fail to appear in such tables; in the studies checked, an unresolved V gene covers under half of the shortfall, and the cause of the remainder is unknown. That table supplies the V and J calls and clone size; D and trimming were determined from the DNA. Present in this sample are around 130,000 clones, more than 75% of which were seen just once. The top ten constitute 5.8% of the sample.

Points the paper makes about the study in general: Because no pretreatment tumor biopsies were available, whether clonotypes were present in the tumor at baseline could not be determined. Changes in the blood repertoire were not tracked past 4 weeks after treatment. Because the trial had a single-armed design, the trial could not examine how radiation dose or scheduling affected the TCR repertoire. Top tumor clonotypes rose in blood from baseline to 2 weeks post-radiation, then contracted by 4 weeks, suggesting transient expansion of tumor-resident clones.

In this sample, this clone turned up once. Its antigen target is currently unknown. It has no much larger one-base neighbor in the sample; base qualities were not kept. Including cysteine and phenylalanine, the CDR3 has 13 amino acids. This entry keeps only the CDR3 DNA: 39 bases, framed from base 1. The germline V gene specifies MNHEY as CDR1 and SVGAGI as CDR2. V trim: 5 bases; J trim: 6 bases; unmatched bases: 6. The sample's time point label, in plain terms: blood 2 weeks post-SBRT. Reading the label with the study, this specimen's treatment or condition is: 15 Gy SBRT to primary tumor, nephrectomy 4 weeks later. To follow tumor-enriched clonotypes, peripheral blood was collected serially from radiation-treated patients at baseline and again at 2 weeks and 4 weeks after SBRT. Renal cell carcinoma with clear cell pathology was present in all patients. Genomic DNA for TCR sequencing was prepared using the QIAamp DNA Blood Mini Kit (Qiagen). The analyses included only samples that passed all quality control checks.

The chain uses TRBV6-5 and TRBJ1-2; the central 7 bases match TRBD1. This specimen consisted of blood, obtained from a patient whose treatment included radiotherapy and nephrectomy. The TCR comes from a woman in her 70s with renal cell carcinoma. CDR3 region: CASSADRADGYTF. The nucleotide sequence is TGTGCCAGCAGTGCCGACAGGGCGGATGGCTACACCTTC.